This T cell receptor beta chain was retrieved from a study of OX40 agonist ivuxolimab in advanced cancers. Background on the study: Dose-escalation subjects each had hepatocellular carcinoma, melanoma, renal cell or head and neck cancer.

Sequenced by immunoSEQ multiplex PCR; TCRdb stores in-frame clones only, minus some. The data contain over 65,000 clones, about 80% of them singletons. V shed 7 bases and J shed 5 bases, with 17 bases lying between them. Germline V gene data show CDR1 as GTSNPN and CDR2 as SVGIG (reference sequence). The CDR3 extends over 13 amino acids. Points from the study as a whole: Low normalized T-cell clonal expansion was also seen in some nonresponders.

For this clone: Antigen unknown.

The genes are TRBV30 and TRBJ1-1; D is possibly TRBD1 (6 bases). The source material was CD4+ or CD8+ T cells sorted from blood, sampled in a trial of the OX40 agonist ivuxolimab. This sequence was found in an adult with an advanced solid tumor such as melanoma, head and neck, liver or kidney cancer. DNA of the CDR3: TGTGCCTCCAGAAAGGGGGGAAGGACTGAAGCTTTCTTT. Translated: CASRKGGRTEAFF.